The entry that follows covers one T cell receptor (beta chain) sequence. Its specificity is unknown. Sequenced with the Oncomine TCR Beta short-read assay was DNA taken from cultured CD4+ T cells. TCRdb passed the PCR reads through MiXCR, listing each CDR3 protein once. The sample has about 15,000 distinct CDR3 sequences, approximately 60% seen once; the top ten hold approximately 4.7%. The record originates from a study of vaccination and CD4 T cells after COVID-19. Treatment noted: approximately 9-day PBMC culture with coronavirus spike peptide pools or control peptides (ViraFEST assay). The CDR3 loop spans 16 amino acids. The trim removed 6 bases at V and 5 bases at J, leaving 13 bases unmatched. Per the germline V gene, CDR1 is MNHEY and CDR2 is SVGEGT.

The source was CD4+ T cells from blood, cultured in vitro, collected after SARS-CoV-2 vaccination. J is TRBJ2-3 and V is TRBV6-2 or TRBV6-3, with 8 bases matching TRBD2. The TCR comes from a human donor who had recovered from COVID-19. CDR3 in amino acids: CASSSMPGGGKDTQYF. In DNA, the CDR3 is TGTGCCAGCAGCTCCATGCCGGGGGGGGGTAAAGATACGCAGTATTTT.